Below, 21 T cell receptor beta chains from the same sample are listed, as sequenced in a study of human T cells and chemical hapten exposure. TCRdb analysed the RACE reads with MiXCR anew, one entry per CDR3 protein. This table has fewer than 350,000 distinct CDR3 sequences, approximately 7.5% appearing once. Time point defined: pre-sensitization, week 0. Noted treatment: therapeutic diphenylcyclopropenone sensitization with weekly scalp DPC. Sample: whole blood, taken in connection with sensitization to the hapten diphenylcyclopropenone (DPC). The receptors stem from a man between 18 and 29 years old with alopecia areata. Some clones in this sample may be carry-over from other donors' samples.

The CDR3 here is CASTIAGGASYNEQFF. The CDR3 coding sequence is TGTGCCAGCACCATAGCCGGGGGTGCCTCCTACAATGAGCAGTTCTTC. The chain carries TRBV28 and TRBJ2-1, with a tentative D call TRBD2 (6 bases). Germline CDR1 is MDHEN and CDR2 is SYDVKM. The CDR3 is 16 amino acids. The V end was cut by 7 bases, the J end by 0 bases, with 16 bases between. Looking up the rest from reference TRBV28 and TRBJ2-1 gives the full variable domain: DVKVTQSSRYLVKRTGEKVFLECVQDMDHENMFWYRQDPGLGLRLIYFSYDVKMKEKGDIPEGYSVSREKKERFSLILESASTNQTSMYLCASTIAGGASYNEQFFGPGTRLTVL.

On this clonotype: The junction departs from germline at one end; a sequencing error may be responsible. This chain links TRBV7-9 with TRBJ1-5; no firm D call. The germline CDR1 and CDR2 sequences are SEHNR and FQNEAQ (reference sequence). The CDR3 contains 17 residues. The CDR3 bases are TGTGCCAGCAGCCCGCCCGGTGGTCCTTATAGCGATCAGCCCCAGCATTTT. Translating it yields CASSPPGGPYSDQPQHF.

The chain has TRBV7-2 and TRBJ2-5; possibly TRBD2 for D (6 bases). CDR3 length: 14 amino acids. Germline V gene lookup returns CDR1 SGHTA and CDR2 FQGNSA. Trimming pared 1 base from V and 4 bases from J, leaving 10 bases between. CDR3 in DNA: TGTGCCAGCAGCTTAGTAGGGACTCGAGAGACCCAGTACTTC. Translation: CASSLVGTRETQYF. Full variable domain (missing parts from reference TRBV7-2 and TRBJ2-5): GAGVSQSPSNKVTEKGKDVELRCDPISGHTALYWYRQSLGQGLEFLIYFQGNSAPDKSGLPSDRFSAERTGGSVSTLTIQRTQQEDSAVYLCASSLVGTRETQYFGPGTRLLVL.

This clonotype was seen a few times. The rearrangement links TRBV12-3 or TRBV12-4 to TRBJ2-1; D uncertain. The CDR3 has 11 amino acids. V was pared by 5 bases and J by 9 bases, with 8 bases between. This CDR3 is CASSPRSEQFF. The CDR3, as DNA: TGTGCCAGCAGTCCTCGCTCTGAGCAGTTCTTC.

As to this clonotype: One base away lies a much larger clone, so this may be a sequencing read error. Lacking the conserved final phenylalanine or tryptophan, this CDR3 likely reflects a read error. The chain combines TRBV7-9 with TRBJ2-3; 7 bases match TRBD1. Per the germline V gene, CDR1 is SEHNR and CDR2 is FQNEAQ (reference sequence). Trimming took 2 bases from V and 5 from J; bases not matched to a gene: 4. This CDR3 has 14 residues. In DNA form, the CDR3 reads TGTGCCAGCAGCTTAACAGGGGCGAGAGATACGCAGTATATT. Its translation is CASSLTGARDTQYI.

The CDR3 loop reads CASKPRTGLGEQYV. CDR3 bases: TGTGCCAGCAAACCCCGGACAGGATTAGGCGAGCAGTACGTC. This chain connects TRBV27 to TRBJ2-7; 7 bases agree with TRBD1. Germline V gene lookup returns CDR1 MNHEY and CDR2 SMNVEV (reference sequence). This CDR3 comprises 14 residues. The J segment lost 6 bases and the V segment lost 7 bases, leaving 12 bases of the junction unmatched.

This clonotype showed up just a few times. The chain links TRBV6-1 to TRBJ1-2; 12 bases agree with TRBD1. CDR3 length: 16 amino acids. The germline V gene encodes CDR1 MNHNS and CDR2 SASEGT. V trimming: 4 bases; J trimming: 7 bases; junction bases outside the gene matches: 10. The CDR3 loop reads CASSASGTGGTRGYTF. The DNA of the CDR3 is TGTGCCAGCAGTGCCTCCGGGACAGGGGGCACTCGTGGCTACACCTTC.

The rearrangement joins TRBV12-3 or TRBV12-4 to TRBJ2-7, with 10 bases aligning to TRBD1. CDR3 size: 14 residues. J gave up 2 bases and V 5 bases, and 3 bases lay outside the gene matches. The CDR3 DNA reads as TGTGCCAGCAGTGGGACAGGGGAACCCTACGAGCAGTACTTC. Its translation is CASSGTGEPYEQYF.

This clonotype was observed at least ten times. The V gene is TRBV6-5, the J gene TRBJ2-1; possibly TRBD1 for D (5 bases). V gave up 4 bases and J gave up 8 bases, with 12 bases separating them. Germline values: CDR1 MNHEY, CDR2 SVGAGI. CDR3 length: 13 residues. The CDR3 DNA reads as TGTGCCAGCAGTTCACCCACAGGCCATGAGCAGTTCTTC. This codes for CASSSPTGHEQFF.

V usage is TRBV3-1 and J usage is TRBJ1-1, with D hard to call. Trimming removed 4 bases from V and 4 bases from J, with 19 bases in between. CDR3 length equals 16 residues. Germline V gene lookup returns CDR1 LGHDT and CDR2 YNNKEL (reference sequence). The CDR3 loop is CASSPFPEPSGTEAFF. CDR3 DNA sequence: TGTGCCAGCAGCCCCTTTCCCGAACCATCGGGCACTGAAGCTTTCTTT.

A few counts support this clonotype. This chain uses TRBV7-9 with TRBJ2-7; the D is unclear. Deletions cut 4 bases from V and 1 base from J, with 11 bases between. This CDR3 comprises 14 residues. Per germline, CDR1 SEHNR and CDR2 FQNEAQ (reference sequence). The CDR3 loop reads CASSSLDISYEQYF. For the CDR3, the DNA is TGTGCCAGCAGCTCCCTCGACATTTCCTACGAGCAGTACTTC.

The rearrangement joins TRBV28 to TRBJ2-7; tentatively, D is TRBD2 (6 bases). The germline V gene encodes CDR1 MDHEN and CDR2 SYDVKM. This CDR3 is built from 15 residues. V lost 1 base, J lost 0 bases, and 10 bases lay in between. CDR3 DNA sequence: TGTGCCAGCAGTTTATCCGGGGGTAGCTCCTACGAGCAGTACTTC. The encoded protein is CASSLSGGSSYEQYF.

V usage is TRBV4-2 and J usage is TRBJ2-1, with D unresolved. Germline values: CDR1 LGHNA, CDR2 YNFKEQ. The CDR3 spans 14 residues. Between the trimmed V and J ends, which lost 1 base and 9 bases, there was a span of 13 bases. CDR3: CASSQGVRDPEQFF. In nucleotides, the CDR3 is TGTGCCAGCAGCCAAGGGGTTAGAGACCCTGAGCAGTTCTTC.

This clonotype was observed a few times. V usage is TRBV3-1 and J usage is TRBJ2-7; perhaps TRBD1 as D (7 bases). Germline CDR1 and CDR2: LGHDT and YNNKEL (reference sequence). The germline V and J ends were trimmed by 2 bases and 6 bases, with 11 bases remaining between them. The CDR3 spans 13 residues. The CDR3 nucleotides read TGTGCCAGCAGCCAAAACAGGGGAGGCGAGCAGTACTTC. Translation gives CASSQNRGGEQYF.

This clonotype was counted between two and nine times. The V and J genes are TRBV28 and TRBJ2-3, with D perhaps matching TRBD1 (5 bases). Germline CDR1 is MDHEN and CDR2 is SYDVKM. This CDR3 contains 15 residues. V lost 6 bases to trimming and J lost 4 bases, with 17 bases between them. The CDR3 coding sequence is TGTGCCAGCAGCCCCCGGCAGGGTGTTGCAGATACGCAGTATTTT. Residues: CASSPRQGVADTQYF.

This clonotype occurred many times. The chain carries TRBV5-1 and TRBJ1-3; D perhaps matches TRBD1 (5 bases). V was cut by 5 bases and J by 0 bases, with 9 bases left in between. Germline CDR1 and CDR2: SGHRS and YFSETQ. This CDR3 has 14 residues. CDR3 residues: CASRDTSSGNTIYF. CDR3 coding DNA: TGCGCCAGCAGGGACACGAGCTCTGGAAACACCATATATTTT.

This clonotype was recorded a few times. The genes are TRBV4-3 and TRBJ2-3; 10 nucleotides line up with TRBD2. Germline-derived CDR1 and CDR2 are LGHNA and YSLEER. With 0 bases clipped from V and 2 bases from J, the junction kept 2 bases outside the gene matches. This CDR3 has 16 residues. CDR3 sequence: CASSQELAGHTDTQYF. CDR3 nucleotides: TGCGCCAGCAGCCAAGAACTAGCGGGGCACACAGATACGCAGTATTTT.

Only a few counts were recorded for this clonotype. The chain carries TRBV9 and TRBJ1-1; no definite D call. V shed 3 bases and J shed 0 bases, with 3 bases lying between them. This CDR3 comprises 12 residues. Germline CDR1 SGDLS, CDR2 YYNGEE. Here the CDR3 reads CASSGVNTEAFF. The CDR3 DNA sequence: TGTGCCAGCAGCGGAGTGAACACTGAAGCTTTCTTT.

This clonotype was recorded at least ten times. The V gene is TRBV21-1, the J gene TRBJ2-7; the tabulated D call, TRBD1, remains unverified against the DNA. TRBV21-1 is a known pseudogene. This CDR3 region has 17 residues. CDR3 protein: CASSKDRASGSSYEQYF. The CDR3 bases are TGTGCCAGCAGCAAAGACCGGGCAAGCGGTAGCTCCTACGAGCAGTACTTC.

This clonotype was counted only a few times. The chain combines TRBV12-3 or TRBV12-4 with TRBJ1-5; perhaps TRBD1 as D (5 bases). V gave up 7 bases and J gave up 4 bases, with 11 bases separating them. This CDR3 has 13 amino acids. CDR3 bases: TGTGCCAGCACGGGGACTCGAAATCAGCCCCAGCATTTT. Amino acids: CASTGTRNQPQHF.

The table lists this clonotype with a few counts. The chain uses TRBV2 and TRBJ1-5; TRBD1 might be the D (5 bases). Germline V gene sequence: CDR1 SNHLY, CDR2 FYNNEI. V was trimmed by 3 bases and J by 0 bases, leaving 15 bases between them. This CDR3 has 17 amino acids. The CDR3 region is CASSEGGAFYSNQPQHF. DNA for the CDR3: TGTGCCAGCAGTGAGGGAGGGGCGTTCTATAGCAATCAGCCCCAGCATTTT.